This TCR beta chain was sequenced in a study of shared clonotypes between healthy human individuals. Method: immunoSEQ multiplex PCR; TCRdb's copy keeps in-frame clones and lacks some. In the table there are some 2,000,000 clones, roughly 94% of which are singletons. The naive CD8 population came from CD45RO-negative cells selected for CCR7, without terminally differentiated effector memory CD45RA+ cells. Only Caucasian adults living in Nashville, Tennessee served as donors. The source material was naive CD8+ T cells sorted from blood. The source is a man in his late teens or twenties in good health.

The CDR3 region is CASSPTGHSGETQYF. CDR3 DNA: TGCGCCAGCAGCCCCACGGGACATTCAGGGGAGACCCAGTACTTC. The rearrangement links TRBV4-1 to TRBJ2-5, with D possibly being TRBD1 (6 bases). Germline V lookup: CDR1 MGHRA, CDR2 YSYEKL. This CDR3 is built from 15 residues. V was shortened by 4 bases and J by 5 bases, with 17 bases between the two germline ends.